This T cell receptor (beta chain) was captured by sequencing in a study of glioma-infiltrating T cells after dendritic cell vaccination. Patients had residual fresh-frozen tumor tissue and more than two years of survival data. Before vaccination, two weeks after the third vaccination, and at progression, PBMC were collected. Libraries were prepared by immunoSEQ multiplex PCR; TCRdb keeps only in-frame clonotypes and omits some of them. Here the sample spans 85,000 to 95,000 clones, more than 75% being singletons. J lost 7 bases, V lost 3 bases, and 2 bases had no gene match. The CDR3 covers 15 residues. Germline CDR1 is SGHTA and CDR2 is FQGTGA.

This clonotype was obtained from a human donor with glioblastoma. The starting material was blood, obtained before dendritic cell vaccination. This chain uses TRBV7-3 with TRBJ2-2; 13 nucleotides line up with TRBD2. The CDR3 DNA reads as TGTGCCAGCAGCTTGACTAGCGGGAGGTACGGGGAGCTGTTTTTT. It translates to CASSLTSGRYGELFF.